The 24 T cell receptor beta chains given below trace back to one sample, sequenced in a study of vaccination and CD4 T cells after COVID-19. Researchers used the Oncomine TCR Beta short-read assay to sequence DNA from cultured CD4+ T cells. CD4+ T cells were cultured, and genomic DNA was extracted from them. MiXCR, run by TCRdb on the PCR reads, gives a single entry per CDR3 protein. Seen here are approximately 9,100 distinct CDR3 sequences, approximately 35% observed once, and the top ten hold about a fifth. The sample's treatment: roughly ten-day PBMC culture with coronavirus spike peptide pools or control peptides (ViraFEST assay). Researchers collected the unexposed donor's CD4+ T cells before the COVID-19 pandemic (2011-2018). These receptors' targets are unknown. Sequencing was performed on CD4+ T cells from blood, cultured in vitro. The source is a human donor in good health.

This rearrangement joins TRBV25-1 to TRBJ1-1; 12 positions match TRBD1. There are 16 residues in the CDR3. Per germline, CDR1 MGHDK and CDR2 SYGVNS. V lost 8 bases, J lost 5 bases, and 12 bases stayed unmatched. Written as DNA, the CDR3 is TGTGCCAGCCTCCCTGGGACAGGGGGCGATTTTACTGAAGCTTTCTTT. Amino acid sequence: CASLPGTGGDFTEAFF. Together with reference TRBV25-1 and TRBJ1-1, the CDR3 gives the full variable domain: EADIYQTPRYLVIGTGKKITLECSQTMGHDKMYWYQQDPGMELHLIHYSYGVNSTEKGDLSSESTVSRIRTEHFPLTLESARPSHTSQYLCASLPGTGGDFTEAFFGQGTRLTVV.

This sequence joins TRBV6-2 or TRBV6-3 and TRBJ2-7; the match to TRBD2 covers 9 bases. The CDR3 consists of 15 residues. After removal of 6 bases from V and 0 bases from J, the junction contained 6 bases not matched to a gene. The germline CDR1 and CDR2 sequences are MNHEY and SVGEGT. The CDR3 protein is CASRVSGSPSYEQYF. The CDR3 DNA reads as TGTGCCAGCAGGGTTAGCGGGAGCCCCTCCTACGAGCAGTACTTC.

This clonotype was seen more than once but under ten times. The rearrangement links TRBV28 to TRBJ2-4, with D tentatively TRBD2 (6 bases). Trimming shortened V by 3 bases and J by 3 bases, and 18 bases separated the two germline ends. Germline CDR1 MDHEN, CDR2 SYDVKM. This CDR3 is 17 amino acids long. The CDR3 reads CASSLGGLTYGKNIQYF. The DNA of the CDR3 is TGTGCCAGCAGTTTGGGCGGACTAACCTACGGCAAAAACATTCAGTACTTC.

The chain is built from TRBV20-1 and TRBJ2-1; unclear D gene. V lost 2 bases and J 8 bases, leaving 13 bases between the germline ends. The CDR3 is 13 residues long. Germline CDR1 DFQATT, CDR2 SNEGSKA (reference sequence). Here the CDR3 reads CSARISVWDEQFF. The CDR3 DNA reads TGCAGTGCTAGAATATCAGTCTGGGATGAGCAGTTCTTC.

This clonotype was seen more than once but under ten times. V gene TRBV10-3 combines with J gene TRBJ1-6, with D unresolved. Deletions cut 2 bases from V and 3 bases from J, with 11 bases between. The CDR3 is 16 amino acids. Germline V lookup: CDR1 ENHRY, CDR2 SYGVKD. CDR3 DNA: TGTGCCATCAGTGAGAGGGCCGACGACTATAATTCACCCCTCCACTTT. Its translation is CAISERADDYNSPLHF.

In the case of this clonotype: Lacking the conserved final phenylalanine or tryptophan, this CDR3 likely reflects a read error. Because the CDR3's place on the DNA is in doubt, the DNA is left out and the CDR3 is given as listed by TCRdb. CDR3 region: CASSLGLAGGERY. V usage is TRBV7-2 and J usage is TRBJ2-1; no DNA check was done on the table's D call, TRBD2. The CDR3 has 13 amino acids, counting both end residues. Germline V gene sequence: CDR1 SGHTA, CDR2 FQGNSA.

Here the CDR3 reads CASREISLGGEAFF. CDR3 nucleotides: TGTGCCAGCAGGGAGATATCCCTCGGCGGTGAAGCTTTCTTT. The chain links TRBV6-2 or TRBV6-3 to TRBJ1-1; the D is unclear. CDR3 length: 14 amino acids. The V end lost 6 bases, the J end lost 7 bases, and 18 bases lay between the germline ends. Germline V gives CDR1 MNHEY, CDR2 SVGEGT.

This clonotype was seen only a few times. The chain joins TRBV7-2 to TRBJ2-7; 11 positions agree with TRBD1. The CDR3 has 14 residues. The V gene's germline CDR1 is SGHTA and CDR2 FQGNSA. Trimming at V came to 4 bases and at J to 9 bases, leaving 8 bases not matched to a gene. In nucleotides, the CDR3 is TGTGCCAGCAGCTCTTTCGGACAGGGGGCGACGCAGTACTTC. As protein: CASSSFGQGATQYF.

This chain uses TRBV20-1 with TRBJ1-1, with TRBD1 matching 8 bases. The CDR3 loop spans 13 amino acids. Germline CDR1 and CDR2: DFQATT and SNEGSKA (reference sequence). V lost 7 bases to trimming and J lost 6 bases; unmatched junction nucleotides: 10. Written as DNA, the CDR3 is TGCAGTGACGACAGGGGCGAGAGGGCTGAAGCTTTCTTT. This encodes CSDDRGERAEAFF.

V usage is TRBV20-1 and J usage is TRBJ2-3; the D is unclear. Germline V gene lookup returns CDR1 DFQATT and CDR2 SNEGSKA (reference sequence). Trimming pared 5 bases from V and 1 base from J, leaving 10 bases between. The length of the CDR3 is 13 residues. DNA of the CDR3: TGCAGTGCTTCCGTCCAAGGCACAGATACGCAGTATTTT. This codes for CSASVQGTDTQYF.

This clonotype was counted a single time. J is TRBJ2-5 and V is TRBV27; 7 bases are shared with TRBD1. The ends lost 0 bases at V and 5 bases at J; junction bases unmatched: 6. The CDR3 extends over 15 amino acids. Germline V gene sequence: CDR1 MNHEY, CDR2 SMNVEV (reference sequence). For the CDR3, the DNA is TGTGCCAGCAGTTTATCGGGACAGTTCGGGGAGACCCAGTACTTC. Its translation: CASSLSGQFGETQYF.

The DNA for the CDR3 is TGTGCCAGCAGTTACGGTGACAGGGGAGAGACCCAGTACTTC. Translated: CASSYGDRGETQYF. The chain couples TRBV21-1 to TRBJ2-5; no DNA check was done on the table's D call, TRBD1. TRBV21-1 is assigned pseudogene status. This CDR3 spans 14 amino acids.

This chain links TRBV10-3 with TRBJ2-3; 8 positions match TRBD2. The CDR3 has 14 amino acids. Germline loops: CDR1 ENHRY, CDR2 SYGVKD. The CDR3 region is CAAGELAVKDTQYF. In nucleotides, the CDR3 is TGTGCGGCGGGGGAACTAGCGGTGAAAGATACGCAGTATTTT.

Of note for this clonotype: A much larger clone is a single base away; this may be a read error. The V call is TRBV27, the J call TRBJ1-2, with D maybe TRBD1 (5 bases). The CDR3 length is 12 residues. Deletions cut 6 bases from V and 5 bases from J, with 10 bases between. Germline values: CDR1 MNHEY, CDR2 SMNVEV (reference sequence). The CDR3 region has the DNA TGTGCCAGCAGCCCGGGGGGGTATGGCTACACCTTC. Translating gives CASSPGGYGYTF.

V usage is TRBV6-2 or TRBV6-3 and J usage is TRBJ2-7, with 7 bases aligning to TRBD2. Per the germline V gene, CDR1 is MNHEY and CDR2 is SVGEGT. V gave up 7 bases and J gave up 2 bases; unmatched junction bases: 14. The CDR3 sequence is 16 residues long. The CDR3 nucleotides are TGTGCCAGCACCTCGTTTGGGCGGGAGAAAACCTACGAGCAGTACTTC. Protein sequence: CASTSFGREKTYEQYF.

The CDR3 here is CASRGGRYNTEAFF. CDR3 nucleotide sequence: TGTGCCAGCAGGGGGGGACGGTATAACACTGAAGCTTTCTTT. The chain recombines TRBV6-1 with TRBJ1-1; D may be TRBD1 (5 bases). V lost 6 bases and J lost 2, with 13 bases in between. CDR3 length equals 14 residues. Germline V lookup: CDR1 MNHNS, CDR2 SASEGT.

This sequence joins TRBV30 and TRBJ1-5, with a tentative D call TRBD1 (6 bases). The CDR3 spans 15 residues. Trimming cost V 0 bases and J 1 base, with 10 bases left between them. Germline lookup yields CDR1 GTSNPN and CDR2 SVGIG (reference sequence). The CDR3 region is CAWSVQGGSNQPQHF. For the CDR3, the DNA is TGTGCCTGGAGTGTACAGGGTGGCAGCAATCAGCCCCAGCATTTT.

The rearrangement uses TRBV20-1 and TRBJ2-2; 7 bases are shared with TRBD1. With V trimmed by 6 bases and J by 4 bases, 11 bases remained unmatched. The CDR3 is made up of 15 amino acids. Germline loops: CDR1 DFQATT, CDR2 SNEGSKA (reference sequence). CDR3 nucleotides: TGCAGTGCCCGAATACGACAGGGTTCCACCGGGGAGCTGTTTTTT. Translated, it gives CSARIRQGSTGELFF.

V gene TRBV11-2 combines with J gene TRBJ2-7, with 7 bases lining up with TRBD1. V was pared by 5 bases and J by 2 bases, with 12 bases of the junction left unmatched. The germline CDR1 and CDR2 sequences are SGHAT and FQNNGV. The CDR3 runs 16 residues. The CDR3 coding sequence is TGTGCCAGCAGCCTGTACGCTCGGGACAGTCCCTACGAGCAGTACTTC. Its translation: CASSLYARDSPYEQYF.

The gene calls are TRBV5-4 and TRBJ2-5, with 7 bases matching TRBD1. V shed 0 bases, J shed 6 bases, and the junction held 2 bases outside the gene matches. Germline V gives CDR1 SGHNT, CDR2 YYREEE (reference sequence). This CDR3 has 13 residues. The CDR3: CASSLDRGKTQYF. CDR3 DNA: TGTGCCAGCAGCTTGGACAGGGGAAAGACCCAGTACTTC.

The sample holds a few counts of this clonotype. The chain couples TRBV20-1 to TRBJ2-5; D ambiguous. Trimming stripped 3 bases from V and 7 bases from J, with 15 bases between. The V gene's germline CDR1 is DFQATT and CDR2 SNEGSKA (reference sequence). The CDR3 contains 13 residues. The CDR3 DNA reads TGCAGTGCTAGTTCCGTAGGGATAGGGACCCAGTACTTC. As protein: CSASSVGIGTQYF.

The genes are TRBV24-1 and TRBJ2-3, with 7 nucleotides matching TRBD1. Germline CDR1 and CDR2: KGHDR and SFDVKD. The length of the CDR3 is 17 residues. Germline trimming cut 3 bases from V and 1 base from J; bases unmatched to any gene: 9. The CDR3 reads CATSDPSPTGGTDTQYF. CDR3 in DNA: TGTGCCACCAGTGATCCCAGCCCTACAGGGGGCACAGATACGCAGTATTTT.

As DNA, the CDR3 is TGTGCCTGGAGTTCGGGACTAGCGGGAGGGAATGAGCAGTTCTTC. This gives the protein CAWSSGLAGGNEQFF. The chain links TRBV30 to TRBJ2-1; 16 nucleotides agree with TRBD2. From germline, CDR1 is GTSNPN and CDR2 SVGIG (reference sequence). The CDR3 is made up of 15 amino acids. The V segment lost 2 bases and the J segment 7 bases; nucleotides outside the gene matches: 2. The variable domain in full, with the rest retrieved from reference TRBV30 and TRBJ2-1, is SQTIHQWPATLVQPVGSPLSLECTVEGTSNPNLYWYRQAAGRGLQLLFYSVGIGQISSEVPQNLSASRPQDRQFILSSKKLLLSDSGFYLCAWSSGLAGGNEQFFGPGTRLTVL.

The V gene is TRBV28, the J gene TRBJ1-1, with no clear D. Looked up from germline, CDR1 is MDHEN and CDR2 is SYDVKM. The CDR3 has 14 residues. Trimming left V 6 bases short and J 3 bases short, with 14 bases between. The CDR3 DNA reads as TGTGCCAGCAGGGCCGGAGGATCCTACACTGAAGCTTTCTTT. The encoded protein is CASRAGGSYTEAFF.